The sequence of this T cell receptor beta chain was determined in a study of T cells in women clearing cervical HPV infection. Germline values: CDR1 GTSNPN, CDR2 SVGIG (reference sequence). CDR3 length equals 17 residues. Between the trimmed V and J ends, which lost 1 base and 1 base, there was a span of 18 bases. Notes on this clone: Read sequence stops 3 residues before the CDR3 end, and the germline J gene provides the missing end.

Only in-frame clones appear in the TCRdb table, and some are missing; sequencing was by immunoSEQ multiplex PCR. This sample's table reports roughly 28,000 clones. The chain is built from TRBV30 and TRBJ2-3; no reliable D call. The source is a woman between 18 and 70 years old with a cervical HPV16 infection that either progressed to CIN3+ or cleared (not recorded which). Specimen: blood buffy coat. CDR3 bases read: TGTGCCTGGAGTGCGACCCGACTGATCGGCGGCACAGATACG. Amino acid sequence: CAWSATRLIGGTDT. The whole CDR3 sequence is CAWSATRLIGGTDTQYF.